This TCR beta chain was documented in a study of cytomegalovirus exposure and HLA in healthy donors. Study-wide findings and caveats: Prior analysis indicated that the majority of TCR beta V segments exhibited productivity approximately 90% or approximately 30% of the time.

For this clone: Its target is not known.

PCR amplification relied on 60 Vbeta primers (plus 13 Jbeta primers). The table came from immunoSEQ multiplex PCR; TCRdb's copy has only in-frame clones and leaves some out. The profile shows about 140,000 clones, 66% of them singletons. This TCR was recovered from a woman aged 55 to 70 in good health and CMV-seronegative. What was sequenced was PBMCs.

CDR3 DNA sequence: TGTGCCAGCAGTGAATTACAGGGAGTATCACCCCTCCACTTT. Its translation is CASSELQGVSPLHF. V usage is TRBV25-1 and J usage is TRBJ1-6, with TRBD1 as a possible D gene (6 bases). V lost 1 base to trimming and J lost 10 bases, with 11 bases between them. This CDR3 is 14 amino acids long. Germline lookup yields CDR1 MGHDK and CDR2 SYGVNS. Together with reference TRBV25-1 and TRBJ1-6, the CDR3 gives the full variable domain: EADIYQTPRYLVIGTGKKITLECSQTMGHDKMYWYQQDPGMELHLIHYSYGVNSTEKGDLSSESTVSRIRTEHFPLTLESARPSHTSQYLCASSELQGVSPLHFGNGTRLTVT.